These 20 T cell receptor beta chains were all obtained from the same sample, sequenced in a study of neurological immune-mediated disorders. Specified time point: longitudinal time-point 2. MiXCR was run by TCRdb on the 5' RACE reads, yielding one entry per CDR3 protein. The sample lists approximately 30,000 distinct CDR3 sequences; about 13% were seen once. Source material: PBMCs. These receptors were taken from a woman aged 40-49 years in good health.

The chain links TRBV10-2 to TRBJ1-1, with D unresolved. Per germline, CDR1 WSHSY and CDR2 SAAADI. The germline V and J ends were trimmed by 6 bases and 5 bases, with 13 bases remaining between them. This CDR3 has 13 residues. The CDR3 reads CASSDYSGTEAFF. The CDR3 DNA sequence: TGCGCCAGCAGCGATTATAGTGGGACTGAAGCTTTCTTT.

This chain links TRBV4-3 with TRBJ2-3; D is uncertain. The V end was cut by 4 bases, the J end by 1 base, with 12 bases between. The CDR3 consists of 15 residues. Germline CDR1 and CDR2: LGHNA and YSLEER. The CDR3: CASSRDRLGTDTQYF. In nucleotides, the CDR3 is TGCGCCAGCAGCCGAGACCGTCTCGGCACAGATACGCAGTATTTT.

This clonotype was detected ten times or more. The CDR3 here is CASSPSGYGYTF. CDR3 sequence (DNA): TGTGCCAGCAGTCCATCCGGCTATGGCTACACCTTC. This chain links TRBV9 with TRBJ1-2; D gene ambiguous. Germline-derived CDR1 and CDR2 are SGDLS and YYNGEE. This CDR3 is built from 12 residues. Deletions cut 5 bases from V and 4 bases from J, with 9 bases between.

This clonotype showed up many times. This chain joins TRBV20-1 and TRBJ1-4; no clear D gene. Germline V gene data show CDR1 as DFQATT and CDR2 as SNEGSKA (reference sequence). CDR3 size: 13 residues. V gave up 4 bases and J gave up 8 bases, with 14 bases separating them. The CDR3 DNA follows: TGCAGTGCTACCCGAGTACAGCGAGAAAAACTGTTTTTT. This gives the protein CSATRVQREKLFF.

The chain recombines TRBV6-1 with TRBJ2-2; D assignment may be TRBD1 or TRBD2 (5 bases each). Germline assignment: CDR1 MNHNS and CDR2 SASEGT. Trimming pared 11 bases from V and 5 bases from J, leaving 15 bases between. The CDR3 length is 13 residues. CDR3 region: CAGWGRDTGELFF. The CDR3 DNA reads as TGTGCCGGATGGGGACGGGATACCGGGGAGCTGTTTTTT.

This clonotype was recorded at least ten times. This chain's CDR3 is CASSYTWDSRTGELFF. For the CDR3, the DNA is TGTGCCAGCAGCTATACCTGGGACTCCAGGACCGGGGAGCTGTTTTTT. V usage is TRBV7-9 and J usage is TRBJ2-2, with D possibly matching TRBD2 (6 bases). The CDR3 is 16 residues long. The germline V gene has CDR1 SEHNR and CDR2 FQNEAQ (reference sequence). V shed 4 bases and J shed 5 bases, with 17 bases lying between them.

This clonotype came up many times. V is TRBV4-1 and J is TRBJ2-7; 10 bases agree with TRBD2. The length of the CDR3 is 16 residues. The junction had 5 bases not matched to a gene; V was cut back by 0 bases and J by 3 bases. CDR1 and CDR2 (germline): MGHRA, YSYEKL. The CDR3 is CASSQEASGGGYEQYF. Here the CDR3 DNA reads TGCGCCAGCAGCCAAGAAGCCAGCGGGGGGGGCTACGAGCAGTACTTC.

This clonotype was recorded at least ten times. V usage is TRBV14 and J usage is TRBJ2-1; 7 bases are shared with TRBD1. The CDR3 totals 16 residues. V lost 4 bases to trimming and J lost 2 bases; unmatched junction nucleotides: 8. CDR1 SGHDN and CDR2 FVKESK come from the germline V gene. CDR3 coding DNA: TGTGCCAGCAGCCGGGACAGCCAAAATGCCTACAATGAGCAGTTCTTC. Encoded protein: CASSRDSQNAYNEQFF.

This clonotype was counted many times. The chain is built from TRBV12-3 or TRBV12-4 and TRBJ2-1, with 7 nucleotides matching TRBD1. V lost 6 bases to trimming and J lost 7 bases; unmatched junction nucleotides: 15. The CDR3 covers 16 residues. For the CDR3, the DNA is TGTGCCAGCAGCTATATGACAGGGACGATAGGTAATGAGCAGTTCTTC. This translates into CASSYMTGTIGNEQFF.

A few counts support this clonotype. The chain has TRBV6-2 or TRBV6-3 and TRBJ1-1, with D unresolved. Germline V gives CDR1 MNHEY, CDR2 SVGEGT. This CDR3 has 13 amino acids. V was trimmed by 8 bases and J by 3 bases, leaving 13 bases between them. The CDR3 sequence: CASGENRDTEAFF. DNA for the CDR3: TGTGCCAGCGGAGAAAATCGGGACACTGAAGCTTTCTTT.

This clonotype was counted many times. The rearrangement links TRBV2 to TRBJ2-3, with D unclear. The CDR3 has 12 amino acids. From germline, CDR1 is SNHLY and CDR2 FYNNEI. Trimming stripped 6 bases from V and 6 bases from J, with 10 bases between. The DNA of the CDR3 is TGTGCCAGCAGCGCCCAAGGGGATACGCAGTATTTT. This translates into CASSAQGDTQYF.

This clonotype was recorded many times. The J gene is TRBJ2-2, the V gene TRBV20-1; TRBD1 matches at 7 bases. V shed 4 bases and J 2 bases; nucleotides not matched to a gene: 4. CDR3 length: 14 amino acids. CDR1 is DFQATT and CDR2 is SNEGSKA in the germline V gene (reference sequence). The CDR3 sequence is CSATRDSNTGELFF. The CDR3 DNA sequence: TGCAGTGCTACTCGGGACAGTAACACCGGGGAGCTGTTTTTT.

This clonotype has ten or more counts. V gene TRBV10-3 combines with J gene TRBJ2-1; D remains unclear. The V and J ends lost 0 bases and 8 bases respectively, with 2 bases between them. The CDR3 consists of 11 residues. Germline-derived CDR1 and CDR2 are ENHRY and SYGVKD. The CDR3 DNA is TGTGCCATCAGTGAGTCGGATGAGCAGTTCTTC. Translation: CAISESDEQFF.

This clonotype was detected many times. The chain has TRBV15 and TRBJ1-1, with no clear D. V dropped 2 bases and J dropped 3 bases, with 13 bases sitting between them. CDR3 length equals 15 residues. The germline CDR1 and CDR2 sequences are LNHNV and YYDKDF (reference sequence). CDR3 bases: TGTGCCACCAGCAGACGGGAGAAGGGAGACACTGAAGCTTTCTTT. This translates into CATSRREKGDTEAFF.

The sample holds many counts of this clonotype. The gene calls are TRBV7-2 and TRBJ2-7, with TRBD1 matching 11 bases. There are 15 residues in the CDR3. Germline values: CDR1 SGHTA, CDR2 FQGNSA. With 5 bases clipped from V and 2 bases from J, the junction kept 5 bases outside the gene matches. In nucleotides, the CDR3 is TGTGCCAGCAGCCGTGGACAGGGGGCCACCTACGAGCAGTACTTC. This encodes CASSRGQGATYEQYF.

The sample holds many counts of this clonotype. This rearrangement joins TRBV5-1 to TRBJ1-2; D remains unclear. This CDR3 spans 14 amino acids. The ends were cut back, 6 bases at V and 3 bases at J, with 15 bases in the middle. Germline-derived CDR1 and CDR2 are SGHRS and YFSETQ. As DNA, the CDR3 is TGCGCCAGCACTCCAGACCTTACGGACTATGGCTACACCTTC. This translates into CASTPDLTDYGYTF.

This clonotype has only one observation. The junction departs from germline at one end; a sequencing error may be responsible. The chain uses TRBV6-2 or TRBV6-3 and TRBJ1-5; D unclear. The germline CDR1 and CDR2 sequences are MNHEY and SVGEGT. The CDR3 extends over 12 amino acids. CDR3 residues: CTSIETGQPQHF. CDR3 DNA sequence: TGTACCAGCATAGAGACGGGTCAGCCCCAGCATTTT.

This clonotype was found many times. V usage is TRBV24-1 and J usage is TRBJ2-7, with a weak D call TRBD1 (6 bases). Germline V CDR1 and CDR2: KGHDR, SFDVKD. This CDR3 comprises 15 residues. The V gene lost 2 bases and the J gene lost 5 bases, with 15 bases spanning the gap. The chain's CDR3 is CATSDSSGAGDEQYF. The CDR3 coding sequence is TGTGCCACCAGTGATTCATCAGGGGCCGGGGACGAGCAGTACTTC.

This clonotype has at least ten counts. The chain has TRBV5-5 and TRBJ1-5; D is uncertain. The V end was cut by 2 bases, the J end by 0 bases, with 9 bases between. The germline gives CDR1 SGHKS, CDR2 YYEKEE (reference sequence). The CDR3 runs 15 residues. This CDR3 reads CASSLGFYSNQPQHF. The CDR3, as DNA: TGTGCCAGCAGCTTAGGATTCTATAGCAATCAGCCCCAGCATTTT.

This clonotype has at least ten counts. This chain links TRBV27 with TRBJ1-4, with D perhaps TRBD1 (6 bases). Trimming stripped 2 bases from V and 7 bases from J, with 11 bases between. The CDR3 is 14 residues long. Germline V CDR1 and CDR2: MNHEY, SMNVEV (reference sequence). In DNA form, the CDR3 reads TGTGCCAGCAGTTTAAGGCAGGGGCTTGAAAAACTGTTTTTT. Protein: CASSLRQGLEKLFF.